The 8 T cell receptor beta chains in this list originate from one sample, sequenced in a study of regulatory T cells in long-lasting Graves disease. Time point denoted: newly diagnosed GD, antithyroid drugs for less than 3 months. PBMC RNA was the source of the TCR library. Researchers made TCR beta libraries by using iRepertoire HTBI primers and running Arm-PCR on CDR3 regions. MiXCR, applied by TCRdb to the multiplex PCR reads, yields one record per CDR3 protein. The table records fewer than 450,000 distinct CDR3 sequences, roughly 15% of them present only once. The data were also submitted as part of a second study, on T cells in Graves' hyperthyroidism and ophthalmopathy.

The source was peripheral blood mononuclear cells (PBMCs), collected at new diagnosis, from a patient treated with antithyroid drugs. Receptors originate from a middle-aged woman with Graves disease.

This clonotype was counted between two and nine times. The rearrangement joins TRBV18 to TRBJ1-4; 9 nucleotides line up with TRBD1. The CDR3 totals 15 residues. The ends lost 3 bases at V and 8 bases at J; junction bases unmatched: 7. Germline assignment: CDR1 KGHSH and CDR2 LQKENI. CDR3 region: CASSPSGQGGEKLFF. The CDR3 DNA reads TGTGCCAGCTCACCGTCGGGACAGGGAGGCGAAAAACTGTTTTTT.

The chain carries TRBV19 and TRBJ1-2; 8 bases fit TRBD1. The CDR3 contains 14 residues. V lost 7 bases to trimming and J lost 4 bases; unmatched junction nucleotides: 8. Germline V gene sequence: CDR1 LNHDA, CDR2 SQIVND (reference sequence). The CDR3 is CASKDEDRAYGYTF. In DNA form, the CDR3 reads TGTGCCAGTAAGGACGAGGACAGGGCCTATGGCTACACCTTC. The full variable domain, rest sourced from reference TRBV19 and TRBJ1-2, is DGGITQSPKYLFRKEGQNVTLSCEQNLNHDAMYWYRQDPGQGLRLIYYSQIVNDFQKGDIAEGYSVSREKKESFPLTVTSAQKNPTAFYLCASKDEDRAYGYTFGSGTRLTVV.

This chain joins TRBV6-1 and TRBJ2-7, with D uncertain. The CDR3 length is 14 residues. The germline V gene encodes CDR1 MNHNS and CDR2 SASEGT. Trimming left V 10 bases short and J 2 bases short, with 18 bases between. The CDR3 reads CATPRPNPTYEQYF. For the CDR3, the DNA is TGTGCCACTCCCCGACCCAACCCAACCTACGAGCAGTACTTC.

The rearrangement uses TRBV20-1 and TRBJ1-4, with D possibly TRBD1 on 5 matching bases. V lost 0 bases and J 3 bases, leaving 17 bases between the germline ends. The CDR3 runs to 17 residues. Germline V gene data show CDR1 as DFQATT and CDR2 as SNEGSKA (reference sequence). The CDR3 region has the DNA TGCAGTGCTAGAGATGACAGACGAATGACGGCTAATGAAAAACTGTTTTTT. Translation: CSARDDRRMTANEKLFF.

This clonotype came up many times. The gene calls are TRBV28 and TRBJ2-7; D is possibly TRBD1 (5 bases). With 6 bases removed from V and 6 bases from J, the gap between germline ends came to 12 bases. Looked up from germline, CDR1 is MDHEN and CDR2 is SYDVKM. This CDR3 contains 12 residues. CDR3 region: CASSPGPVEQYF. The CDR3 coding sequence is TGTGCCAGCAGCCCAGGGCCCGTCGAGCAGTACTTC.

This clonotype occurred many times. This chain joins TRBV30 and TRBJ2-5, with 11 bases fitting TRBD2. V trimming: 5 bases; J trimming: 2 bases; junction bases outside the gene matches: 7. This CDR3 has 15 residues. Germline lookup yields CDR1 GTSNPN and CDR2 SVGIG (reference sequence). CDR3: CAWGWVAGGQETQYF. CDR3 nucleotide sequence: TGTGCCTGGGGGTGGGTAGCGGGAGGGCAAGAGACCCAGTACTTC.

Turning to this clonotype: With a far larger clone one base away, a read error is the likely cause. V usage is TRBV12-3 or TRBV12-4 and J usage is TRBJ2-4; possibly TRBD2 for D (5 bases). Judging by the DNA end, TRBJ2-5 fits better; the J call may be wrong. The CDR3 covers 13 residues. The CDR3 protein is CASSFGGSGTQYF. The DNA for the CDR3 is TGTGCCAGCAGTTTTGGCGGGTCTGGGACCCAGTACTTC.

This clonotype came up many times. This sequence joins TRBV9 and TRBJ2-3, with D unclear. The V gene lost 3 bases and the J gene lost 3 bases, with 17 bases spanning the gap. The CDR3 extends over 16 amino acids. Per the germline V gene, CDR1 is SGDLS and CDR2 is YYNGEE. The CDR3 DNA reads TGTGCCAGCAGCGGGGCATTGAACTTCAGAACAGATACGCAGTATTTT. Protein sequence: CASSGALNFRTDTQYF. Full variable domain (rest looked up from reference TRBV9 and TRBJ2-3): DSGVTQTPKHLITATGQRVTLRCSPRSGDLSVYWYQQSLDQGLQFLIQYYNGEERAKGNILERFSAQQFPDLHSELNLSSLELGDSALYFCASSGALNFRTDTQYFGPGTRLTVL.